This T cell receptor (beta chain) was sequenced during a study of T cell repertoires in ileal Crohn's disease. The overall study: Thiopurines (approximately 10) or anti-TNF agents (around 19) were given postoperatively to about half. Each sample's TCRB immunosequencing used 450 to 650 nanograms of biopsy DNA. Study-wide results and caveats: All patients with clonality above 26.8% had endoscopic recurrence. Compared with non-smokers, active smokers at surgery showed more clonal expansions.

The time point was: inflamed ileum from the surgical specimen. A note on this clone: Its target is not known.

The germline CDR1 and CDR2 sequences are SGHTA and FQGTGA. The trim removed 5 bases at V and 4 bases at J, leaving 5 bases unmatched. This CDR3 is built from 16 residues. The table came from immunoSEQ multiplex PCR; TCRdb's copy has only in-frame clones and leaves some out. The sample has more than 5,000 clones, 82% seen once; the top ten hold 20% to 25%. The genes are TRBV7-3 and TRBJ2-6; 10 nucleotides match TRBD1. The source of this sequence is an adult with Crohn's disease. The sample taken for sequencing was ileal tissue. CDR3 coding DNA: TGTGCCAGCAGCCCGACAGGGGGCACCGGGGCCAACGTCCTGACTTTC. Amino acids: CASSPTGGTGANVLTF. Complete variable domain (other parts from reference TRBV7-3 and TRBJ2-6): GAGVSQTPSNKVTEKGKYVELRCDPISGHTALYWYRQSLGQGPEFLIYFQGTGAADDSGLPNDRFFAVRPEGSVSTLKIQRTERGDSAVYLCASSPTGGTGANVLTFGAGSRLTVL.